A single T cell receptor (beta chain) is shown here with its context. Its antigen specificity is not known. The input lacks base qualities; no much larger clone sits a single base away. TCR CDR3 regions were amplified from genomic DNA by multiplex PCR using the deep immunoSEQ assay. Extracted genomic DNA from each cell subset was spread evenly across all wells of several immunoSEQ 96-well plates, with each plate serving as a replicate. For unsorted PBMC, each replicate PCR was loaded with approximately 330 ng genomic DNA, equivalent to approximately 33,000 T cell genomes. Genomic DNA from unsorted PBMC was sequenced over ten immunoSEQ deep assay plates. Purified libraries were measured with a Qubit 3.0 fluorometer, size-checked on a Bioanalyzer 2100, and measured again with the KAPA Library Quantification kit. Every immunoSEQ 96-well plate was sequenced on a separate single-read 150-cycle Illumina NextSeq 550 flow cell. The study's own analysis went as follows. Because only junctional sequences without quality scores were contained in the immunoSEQ output, filtering matching that applied to full-length reads could not be performed. To assign V/J genes and CDR3, sequences were annotated against IMGT germline references using PyIR, a Python wrapper for IgBLAST v1.9. Reads were filtered out if the reads had weak V/J assignments (E-value above 1e-6), no CDR3, stop codons, out-of-frame junctions, or ambiguous translated residues. A V3J clonotype was defined by an identical inferred V gene, J gene, and CDR3 amino acid sequence. Percentage overlap between repertoires was calculated by dividing the number of shared unique clonotypes by the size of the smaller repertoire. Three approaches were used to assess repertoire richness: RTK rarefaction, the Chao1 estimator, and Recon v2.1 estimates of unobserved clonotypes. The clones in this table, taken by TCRdb from immuneACCESS, are in-frame only. Not every clone is retained; where verified, under half of the shortfall comes from an unresolved V gene, and the cause of the rest is unknown. V, J and clone size were drawn from that table, and D and trimming were deduced from the DNA. This sample lists around 430,000 clones; about 76% were detected once. Over 10% of the sample goes to the ten largest clones.

The data derive from a study of shared clonotypes between healthy human individuals (dated by TCRdb to 2020 to 2022). Study-level background: The cohort comprised a couple of women and a few men aged 18 to 49 years. To increase sequencing depth and limit assay-specific biases, TCR repertoire library preparation and sequencing were carried out by different laboratories using diverse techniques. Blood TCR repertoires of about five healthy adults were deeply sequenced to estimate repertoire size and the extent of clonotype sharing between individuals. Leukapheresis yielded between about 0.8 and 9.5 billion PBMCs per donor. General study outcomes and caveats: The small number of donors limited the genetic and exposure-history diversity represented. Sampling was limited to blood, and TCR repertoires in tissue likely differ from TCR repertoires in blood. Pairwise subsampling indicated that sequencing depth was expected to affect the degree of clonotype sharing among donors.

The germline V gene (reference sequence) yields LNHNV for CDR1 and YYDKDF for CDR2. The CDR3 runs 12 residues from the cysteine to the phenylalanine. This entry keeps only the CDR3 DNA: 36 bases, framed from base 1. The germline V end is reduced by 8 bases and the J end by 9 bases; junction bases left unmatched: 6. The donors were healthy, HIV-negative adults with no recently reported acute infections or vaccinations. Every donor was a Caucasian adult living in Nashville, Tennessee, USA. For unsorted samples, tens of millions of PBMCs were counted and genomic DNA was extracted with the QIAamp DNA Blood Mini kit. Blood was collected by leukapheresis, and PBMCs were isolated by Ficoll-Histopaque density gradient centrifugation and then cryopreserved in liquid nitrogen vapor phase.

The sequence was collected from a woman between 40 and 50 years old in good health. Some clones in this sample may be carry-over from other donors' samples. The chain links TRBV15 with TRBJ2-1; 8 bases in the middle match TRBD2. Material: PBMCs. The base sequence is TGTGCCACCTCCTTAGCGGGGAGTGAGCAGTTCTTC. This yields the protein CATSLAGSEQFF.